The T cell receptor beta chain under discussion was sequenced for a study of T cell responses to AZD1222 COVID-19 vaccine. Profiling relied on immunoSEQ multiplex PCR, and the TCRdb table lists in-frame clones only, not all of them. The profile covers just under 90,000 clones, with 89% appearing a single time and approximately 5% taken by the ten largest. On this clone: The antigen remains unidentified.

Study observations and caveats: Recipients of AZD1222 seropositive at baseline numbered only 5 or 6. Unmutated variant regions are reportedly targeted by nearly half of spike-specific TCRs. Spike-specific TCRs gained breadth and depth after people received two AZD1222 doses. White British people made up most donors, females outnumbered males, and clonal diversity was possibly underestimated.

The input for sequencing was peripheral blood, taken 28 days after the second AZD1222 dose. This clonotype was sampled from an adult who received the AZD1222 COVID-19 vaccine.

The CDR3 sequence: CATTPWRGMEEKLFF. The CDR3, as DNA: TGTGCCACTACCCCTTGGCGGGGTATGGAGGAAAAACTGTTTTTT. The J gene is TRBJ1-4, the V gene TRBV15; D unclear. The V and J ends lost 9 bases and 8 bases respectively, with 22 bases between them. The germline CDR1 and CDR2 sequences are LNHNV and YYDKDF (reference sequence). This CDR3 contains 15 residues.